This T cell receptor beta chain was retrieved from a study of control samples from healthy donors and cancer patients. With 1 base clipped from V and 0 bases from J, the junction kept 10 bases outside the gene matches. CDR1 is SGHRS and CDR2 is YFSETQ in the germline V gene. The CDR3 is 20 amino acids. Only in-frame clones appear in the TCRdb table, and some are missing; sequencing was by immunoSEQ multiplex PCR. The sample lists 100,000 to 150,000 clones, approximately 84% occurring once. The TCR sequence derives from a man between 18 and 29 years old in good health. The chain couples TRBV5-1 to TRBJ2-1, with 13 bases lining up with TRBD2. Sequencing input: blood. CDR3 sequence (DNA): TGCGCCAGCAGCTTGAGAGGGACTAGCGGGATATCGGTCTCCTACAATGAGCAGTTCTTC. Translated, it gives CASSLRGTSGISVSYNEQFF. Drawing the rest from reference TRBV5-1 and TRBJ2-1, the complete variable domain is KAGVTQTPRYLIKTRGQQVTLSCSPISGHRSVSWYQQTPGQGLQFLFEYFSETQRNKGNFPGRFSGRQFSNSRSEMNVSTLELGDSALYLCASSLRGTSGISVSYNEQFFGPGTRLTVL.